This T cell receptor (beta chain) was documented in a study of blood T cell repertoires in COVID-19. Per the study methods: Estimated nucleated cell counts came from reference gene primer amplification. Only in-frame clones appear in the TCRdb table, and some are missing; sequencing was by immunoSEQ multiplex PCR. Clone size and the V and J calls come from that table; the DNA yielded D and trimming. The repertoire holds around 170,000 clones, with 86% as singletons. Germline V gene sequence: CDR1 SGHAT, CDR2 FQNNGV. The CDR3 runs 16 residues. Trimming took off 2 bases at V and 8 bases at J, with 21 bases between the two ends.

This clonotype was sampled from a woman in her twenties or thirties with active or convalescent COVID-19. The sequencing sample was made of peripheral blood. The chain uses TRBV11-2 and TRBJ1-2, with D tentatively TRBD1 (5 bases). The CDR3 nucleotides are TGTGCCAGCAGCTTAAATCAGGGCCGCTTCTTAGGAGGCTACACCTTC. It is translated as CASSLNQGRFLGGYTF.